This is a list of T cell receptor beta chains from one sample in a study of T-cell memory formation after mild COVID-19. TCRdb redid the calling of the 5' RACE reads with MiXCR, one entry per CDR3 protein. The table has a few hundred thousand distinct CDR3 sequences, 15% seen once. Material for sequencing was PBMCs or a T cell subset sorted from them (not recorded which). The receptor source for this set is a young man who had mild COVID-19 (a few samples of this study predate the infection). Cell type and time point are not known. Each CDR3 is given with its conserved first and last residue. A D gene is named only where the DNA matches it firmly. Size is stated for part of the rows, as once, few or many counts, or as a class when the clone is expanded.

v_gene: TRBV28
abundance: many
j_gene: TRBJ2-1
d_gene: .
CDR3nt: TGTGCCAGCAGCTTAGTCTACAATGAGCAGTTCTTC
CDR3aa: CASSLVYNEQFF

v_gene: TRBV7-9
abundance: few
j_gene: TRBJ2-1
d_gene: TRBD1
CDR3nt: TGTGCCAGCAGCACGGAATCCGGGACAGGGGGCAATGAGCAGTTCTTC
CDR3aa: CASSTESGTGGNEQFF

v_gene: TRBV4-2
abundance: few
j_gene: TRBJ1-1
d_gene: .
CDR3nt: TGTGCCAGCAGCCAGCCAAAGGGGGGGAACACTGAAGCTTTCTTT
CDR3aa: CASSQPKGGNTEAFF

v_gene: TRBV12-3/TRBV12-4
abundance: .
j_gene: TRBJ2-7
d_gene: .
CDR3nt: TGTGCCAGCAGTTTTGGGGAATTTGGCGAGCAGTACTTC
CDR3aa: CASSFGEFGEQYF

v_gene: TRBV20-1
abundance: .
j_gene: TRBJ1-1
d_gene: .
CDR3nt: TGCAGAGGGGGAGACATGAACACTGAAGCTTTCTTT
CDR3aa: CRGGDMNTEAFF

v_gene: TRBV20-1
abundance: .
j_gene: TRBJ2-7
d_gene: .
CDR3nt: TGCAGTGCTAGGAGACAGCGGGAGCAGTACTTC
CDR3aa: CSARRQREQYF

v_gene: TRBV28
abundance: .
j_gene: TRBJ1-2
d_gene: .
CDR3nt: TGTGCCAGCATAGCTGGGGCAGGGGCCTATGGCTACACCTTC
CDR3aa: CASIAGAGAYGYTF

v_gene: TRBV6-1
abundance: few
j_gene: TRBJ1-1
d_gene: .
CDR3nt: TGTGCCAGCAGTGAAGCGTCCGGGGGAGGTGAAGCTTTCTTT
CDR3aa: CASSEASGGGEAFF

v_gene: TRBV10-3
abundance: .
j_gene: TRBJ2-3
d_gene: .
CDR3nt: TGTGCCATCAGGGACGGAGATACGCAGTATTTT
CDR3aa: CAIRDGDTQYF

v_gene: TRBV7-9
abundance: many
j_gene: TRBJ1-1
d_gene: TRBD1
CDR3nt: TGTGCCAGCAGCTTCCGGGACAGCAACTTGAACACTGAAGCTTTCTTT
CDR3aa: CASSFRDSNLNTEAFF

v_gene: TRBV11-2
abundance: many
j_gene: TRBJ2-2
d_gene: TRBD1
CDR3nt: TGTGCCAGCAGCTTGGCTGGACAGGGTAATGACGGGGAGCTGTTTTTT
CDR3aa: CASSLAGQGNDGELFF

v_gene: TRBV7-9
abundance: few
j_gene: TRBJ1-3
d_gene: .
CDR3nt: TGTGCCAGCAGCCGCGGGCCAGGAAACACCATATATTTT
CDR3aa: CASSRGPGNTIYF

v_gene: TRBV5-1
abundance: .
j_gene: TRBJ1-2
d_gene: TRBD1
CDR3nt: TGCGCCAGCAACGACCGGGACAGTGATCATGGCTACACCTTC
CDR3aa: CASNDRDSDHGYTF

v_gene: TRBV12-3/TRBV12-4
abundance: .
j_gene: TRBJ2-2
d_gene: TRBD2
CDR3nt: TGTGCCAGCACCTGGGGGGGGAACACCGGGGAGCTGTTTTTT
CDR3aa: CASTWGGNTGELFF

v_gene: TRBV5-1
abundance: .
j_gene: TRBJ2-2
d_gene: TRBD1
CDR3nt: TGCGCCAGCAGCGCGGGACAGGGGTACGCCGGGGAGCTGTTTTTT
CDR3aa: CASSAGQGYAGELFF